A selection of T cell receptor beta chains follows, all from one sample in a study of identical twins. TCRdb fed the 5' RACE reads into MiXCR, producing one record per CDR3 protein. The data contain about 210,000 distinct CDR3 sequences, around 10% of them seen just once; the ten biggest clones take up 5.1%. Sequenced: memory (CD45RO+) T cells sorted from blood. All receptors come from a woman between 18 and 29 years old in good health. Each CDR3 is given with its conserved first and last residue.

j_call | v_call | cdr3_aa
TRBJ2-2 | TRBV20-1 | CSARGTWGIGTGELFF
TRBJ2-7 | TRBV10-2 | CASSEQGPYYEQYF
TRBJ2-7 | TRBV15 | CATSREGGSYEQYF
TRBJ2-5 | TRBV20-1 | CSAYGGRVETQYF
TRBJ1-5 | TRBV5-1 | CASRGECPQHF
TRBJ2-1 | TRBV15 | CATSRGSPSGRKQFF
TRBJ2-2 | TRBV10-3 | CAISGGTHTGELFF
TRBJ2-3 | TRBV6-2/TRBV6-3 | CASRGPSTDTQYF
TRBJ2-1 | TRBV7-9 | CASSPTPPSRYEQFF
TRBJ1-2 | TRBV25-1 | CASSESGRSYGYTF
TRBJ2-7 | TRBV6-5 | CASSLGVTTTEYF
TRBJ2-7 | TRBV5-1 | CASSRDAGEQYF
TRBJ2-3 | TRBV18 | CASSPWTSGSTDTQYF
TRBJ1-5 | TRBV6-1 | CASSLGQGTYSNQPQHF
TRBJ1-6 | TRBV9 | CASSVGQGNSPLHF
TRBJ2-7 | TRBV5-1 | CASSYLAGESEQYF
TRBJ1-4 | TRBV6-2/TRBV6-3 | CASKWGATNEKLFF
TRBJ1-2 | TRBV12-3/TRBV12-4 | CASRGGNYGYTF
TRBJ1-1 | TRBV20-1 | CSASGPKTEAFF
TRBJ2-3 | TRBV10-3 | CATRTSGRYGTDTQYF
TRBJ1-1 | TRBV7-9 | CASSLNPEAFF
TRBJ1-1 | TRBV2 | CASSYTGGLEAFF
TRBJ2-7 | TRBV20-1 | CSARIGTTINEQYF
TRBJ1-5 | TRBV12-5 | CASGQVTGPRNQPQHF
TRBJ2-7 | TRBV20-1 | CSATTSGGHWGQYF
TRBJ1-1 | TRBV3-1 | CASSQESLEGVYDTEAFF
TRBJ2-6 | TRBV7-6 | CASSLASGSGANVLTF
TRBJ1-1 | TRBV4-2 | CASSQDFGTTETPEAFF
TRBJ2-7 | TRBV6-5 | CASSYLGQSRYEQYF
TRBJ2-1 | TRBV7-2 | CASSLPAGGEQFF
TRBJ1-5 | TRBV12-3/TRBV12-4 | CASGRTGRIQPQHF
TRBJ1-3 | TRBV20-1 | CSAATGWGNTIYF
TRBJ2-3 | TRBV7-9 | CASSLGASSTDTQYF
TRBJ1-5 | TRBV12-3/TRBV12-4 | CASSFQGNSNQPQHF
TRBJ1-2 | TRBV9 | CASSPSTGDYGYTF
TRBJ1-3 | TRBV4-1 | CASSPTGEAPGNTIYF
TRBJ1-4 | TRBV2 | CASRGGRYNEKLFF
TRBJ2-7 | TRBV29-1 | CSVNLDGYEQYF
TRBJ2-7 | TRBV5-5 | CASSQVTGYIYEQYF
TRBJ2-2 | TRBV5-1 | CASSSGTGHTGELFF
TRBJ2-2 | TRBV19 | CASRSGYSGELFF
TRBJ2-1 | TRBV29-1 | CSVEGLAPRINEQFF
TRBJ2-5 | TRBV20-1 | CSASSGVETQYF
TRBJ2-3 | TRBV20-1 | CGSPGGLAGGTDTQYF
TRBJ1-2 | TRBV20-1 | CSASGGGNYGYTF
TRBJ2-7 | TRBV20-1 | CSARTLLVDEQYF
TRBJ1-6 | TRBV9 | CASGRDGGDSPLHF
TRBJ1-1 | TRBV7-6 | CASSLGMAGAEAFF
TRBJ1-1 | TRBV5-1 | CASSLGPTAEAFF
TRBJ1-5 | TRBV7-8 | CASSPNGEWAQPQHF
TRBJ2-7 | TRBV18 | CASSPPSNYEQYF
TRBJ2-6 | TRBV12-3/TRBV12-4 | CASRGTGSPSGANVLTF
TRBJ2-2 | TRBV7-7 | CASSLAPQPTGELFF
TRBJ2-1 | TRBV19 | CASSLRLAGGFYNEQFF
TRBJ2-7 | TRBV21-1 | CATMGLYSYEQYF